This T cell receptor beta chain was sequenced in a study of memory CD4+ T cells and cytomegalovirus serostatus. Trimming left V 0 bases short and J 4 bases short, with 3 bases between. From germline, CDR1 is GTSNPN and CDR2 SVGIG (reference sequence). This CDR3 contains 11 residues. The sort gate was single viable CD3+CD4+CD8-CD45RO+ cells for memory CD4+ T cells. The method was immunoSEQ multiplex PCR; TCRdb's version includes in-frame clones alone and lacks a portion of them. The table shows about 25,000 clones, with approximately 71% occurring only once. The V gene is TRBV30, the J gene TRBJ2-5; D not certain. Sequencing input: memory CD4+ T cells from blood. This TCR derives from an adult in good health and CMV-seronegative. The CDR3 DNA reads TGTGCCTGGAGTGTAGGAGAGACCCAGTACTTC. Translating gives CAWSVGETQYF.